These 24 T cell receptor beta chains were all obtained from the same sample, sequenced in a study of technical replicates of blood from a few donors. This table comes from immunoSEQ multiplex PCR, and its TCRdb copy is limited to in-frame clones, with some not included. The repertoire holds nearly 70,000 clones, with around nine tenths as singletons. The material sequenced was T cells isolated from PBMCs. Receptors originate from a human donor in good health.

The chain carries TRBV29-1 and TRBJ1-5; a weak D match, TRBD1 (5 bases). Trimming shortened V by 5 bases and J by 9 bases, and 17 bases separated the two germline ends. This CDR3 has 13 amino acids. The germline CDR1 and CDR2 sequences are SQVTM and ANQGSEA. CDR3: CSVLEGGGGPQHF. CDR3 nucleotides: TGCAGCGTTCTCGAGGGCGGCGGGGGGCCCCAGCATTTT.

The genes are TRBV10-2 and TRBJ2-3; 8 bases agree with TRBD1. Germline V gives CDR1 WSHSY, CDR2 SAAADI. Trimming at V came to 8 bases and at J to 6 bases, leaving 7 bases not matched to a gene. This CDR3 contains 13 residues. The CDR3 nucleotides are TGCGCCAGCCATACAGGGGGAAGGGATACGCAGTATTTT. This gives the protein CASHTGGRDTQYF.

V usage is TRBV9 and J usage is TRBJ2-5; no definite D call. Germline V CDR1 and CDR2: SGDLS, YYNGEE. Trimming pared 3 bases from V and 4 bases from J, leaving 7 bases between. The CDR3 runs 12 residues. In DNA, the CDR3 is TGTGCCAGCAGCGGGCCCCGAGAGACCCAGTACTTC. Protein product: CASSGPRETQYF.

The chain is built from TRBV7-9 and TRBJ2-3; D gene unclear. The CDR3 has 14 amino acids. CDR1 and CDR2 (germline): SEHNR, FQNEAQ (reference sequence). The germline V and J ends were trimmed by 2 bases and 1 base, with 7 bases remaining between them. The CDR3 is CASSLSTGTDTQYF. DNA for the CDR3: TGTGCCAGCAGCTTATCCACGGGCACAGATACGCAGTATTTT.

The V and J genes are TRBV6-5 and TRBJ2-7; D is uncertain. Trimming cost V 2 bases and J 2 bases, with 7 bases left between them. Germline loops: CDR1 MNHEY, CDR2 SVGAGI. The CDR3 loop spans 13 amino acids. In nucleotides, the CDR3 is TGTGCCAGCAGTTACATCAAAACCTACGAGCAGTACTTC. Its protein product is CASSYIKTYEQYF.

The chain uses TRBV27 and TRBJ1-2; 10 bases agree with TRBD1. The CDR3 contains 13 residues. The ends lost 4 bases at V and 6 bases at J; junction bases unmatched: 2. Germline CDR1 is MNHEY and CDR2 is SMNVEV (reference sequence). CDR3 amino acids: CASSYGTGDGYTF. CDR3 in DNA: TGTGCCAGCAGTTATGGGACAGGGGATGGCTACACCTTC.

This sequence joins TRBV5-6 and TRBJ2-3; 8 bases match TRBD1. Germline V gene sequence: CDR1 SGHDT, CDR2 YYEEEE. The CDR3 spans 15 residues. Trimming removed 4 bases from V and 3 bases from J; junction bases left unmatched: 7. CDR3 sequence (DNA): TGTGCCAGCAGCCAGGACAGGGATTATACAGATACGCAGTATTTT. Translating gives CASSQDRDYTDTQYF.

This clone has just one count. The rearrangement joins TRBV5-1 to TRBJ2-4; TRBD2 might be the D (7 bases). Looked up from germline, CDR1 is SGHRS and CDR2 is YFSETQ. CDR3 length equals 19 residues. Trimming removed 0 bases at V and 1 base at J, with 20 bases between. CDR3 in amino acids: CASSLGFMGGATAKNIQYF. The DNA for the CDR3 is TGCGCCAGCAGCTTGGGGTTTATGGGGGGGGCGACGGCCAAAAACATTCAGTACTTC.

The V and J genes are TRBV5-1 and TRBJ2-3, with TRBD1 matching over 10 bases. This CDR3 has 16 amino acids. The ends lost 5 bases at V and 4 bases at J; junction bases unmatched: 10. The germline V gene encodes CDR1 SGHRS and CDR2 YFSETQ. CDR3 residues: CASSFTGTGVSDTQYF. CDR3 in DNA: TGCGCCAGCAGTTTCACCGGGACAGGGGTTTCAGATACGCAGTATTTT.

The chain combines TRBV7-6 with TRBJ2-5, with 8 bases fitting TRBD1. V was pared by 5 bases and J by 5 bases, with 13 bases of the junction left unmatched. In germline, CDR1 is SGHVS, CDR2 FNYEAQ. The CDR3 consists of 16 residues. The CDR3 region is CASSVGQGAEGETQYF. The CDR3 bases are TGTGCCAGCAGCGTAGGTCAGGGGGCGGAGGGGGAGACCCAGTACTTC.

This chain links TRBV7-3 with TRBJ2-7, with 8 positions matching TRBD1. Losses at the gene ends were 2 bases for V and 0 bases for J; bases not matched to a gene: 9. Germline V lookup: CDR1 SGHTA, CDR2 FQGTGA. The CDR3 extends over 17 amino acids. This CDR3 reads CASSLGTGHPSSYEQYF. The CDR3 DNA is TGTGCCAGCAGCTTAGGGACAGGCCATCCCAGCTCCTACGAGCAGTACTTC.

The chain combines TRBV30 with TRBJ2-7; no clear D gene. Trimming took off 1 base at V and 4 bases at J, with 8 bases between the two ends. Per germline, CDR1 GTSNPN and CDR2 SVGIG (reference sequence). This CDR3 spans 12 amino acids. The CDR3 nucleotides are TGTGCCTGGAGTGGGGCCAAGTACGAGCAGTACTTC. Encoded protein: CAWSGAKYEQYF.

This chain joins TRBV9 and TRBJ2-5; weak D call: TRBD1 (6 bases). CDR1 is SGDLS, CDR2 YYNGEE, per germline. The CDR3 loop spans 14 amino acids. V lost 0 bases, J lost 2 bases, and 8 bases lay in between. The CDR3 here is CASSVGQAQETQYF. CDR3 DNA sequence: TGTGCCAGCAGCGTAGGACAGGCACAAGAGACCCAGTACTTC.

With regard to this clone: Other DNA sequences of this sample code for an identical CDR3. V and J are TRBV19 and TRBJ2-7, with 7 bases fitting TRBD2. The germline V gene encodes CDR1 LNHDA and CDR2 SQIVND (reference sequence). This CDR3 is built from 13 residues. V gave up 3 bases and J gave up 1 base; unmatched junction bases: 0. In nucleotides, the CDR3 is TGTGCCAGTAGTATTAGCGGGTCCTACGAGCAGTACTTC. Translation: CASSISGSYEQYF.

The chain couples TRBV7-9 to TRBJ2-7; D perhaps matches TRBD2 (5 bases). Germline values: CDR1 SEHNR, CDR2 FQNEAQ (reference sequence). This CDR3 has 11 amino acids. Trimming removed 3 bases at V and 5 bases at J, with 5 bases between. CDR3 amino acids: CASSFSDEQYF. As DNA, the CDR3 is TGTGCCAGCAGCTTTAGCGACGAGCAGTACTTC. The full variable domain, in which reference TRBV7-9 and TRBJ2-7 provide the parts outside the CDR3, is DTGVSQNPRHKITKRGQNVTFRCDPISEHNRLYWYRQTLGQGPEFLTYFQNEAQLEKSRLLSDRFSAERPKGSFSTLEIQRTEQGDSAMYLCASSFSDEQYFGPGTRLTVT.

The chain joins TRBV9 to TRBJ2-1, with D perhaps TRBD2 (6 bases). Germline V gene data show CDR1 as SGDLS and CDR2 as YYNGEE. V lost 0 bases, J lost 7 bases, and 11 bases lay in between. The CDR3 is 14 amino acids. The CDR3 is CASSVGGNMNEQFF. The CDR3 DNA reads TGTGCCAGCAGCGTAGGCGGGAATATGAATGAGCAGTTCTTC.

The CDR3 here is CASSQVGQANYEQYF. The CDR3 nucleotides read TGCGCCAGCAGCCAAGTGGGACAGGCGAACTACGAGCAGTACTTC. The rearrangement links TRBV4-3 to TRBJ2-7, with TRBD1 matching over 8 bases. V lost 1 base and J lost 3; bases outside the gene matches: 5. The CDR3 is 15 amino acids. Germline values: CDR1 LGHNA, CDR2 YSLEER.

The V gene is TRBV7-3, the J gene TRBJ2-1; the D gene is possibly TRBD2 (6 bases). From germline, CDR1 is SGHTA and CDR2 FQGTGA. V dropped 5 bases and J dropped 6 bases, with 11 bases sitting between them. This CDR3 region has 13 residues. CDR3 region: CASSNSGGNEQFF. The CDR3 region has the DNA TGTGCCAGCAGCAATAGCGGAGGCAATGAGCAGTTCTTC. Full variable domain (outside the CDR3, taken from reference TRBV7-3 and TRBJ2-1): GAGVSQTPSNKVTEKGKYVELRCDPISGHTALYWYRQSLGQGPEFLIYFQGTGAADDSGLPNDRFFAVRPEGSVSTLKIQRTERGDSAVYLCASSNSGGNEQFFGPGTRLTVL.

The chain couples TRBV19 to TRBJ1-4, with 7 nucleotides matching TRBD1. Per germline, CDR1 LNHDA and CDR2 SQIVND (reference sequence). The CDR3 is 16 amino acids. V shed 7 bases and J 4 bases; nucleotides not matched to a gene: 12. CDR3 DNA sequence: TGTGCCAGTAATTTCCGCCAAGGGACAGTTAATGAAAAACTGTTTTTT. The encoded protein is CASNFRQGTVNEKLFF.

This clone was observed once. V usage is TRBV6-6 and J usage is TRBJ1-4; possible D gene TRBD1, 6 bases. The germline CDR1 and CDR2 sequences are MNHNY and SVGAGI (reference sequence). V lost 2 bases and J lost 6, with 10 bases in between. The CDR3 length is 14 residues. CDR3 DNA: TGTGCCAGCAGTTACACAGGGAGGGATGAAAAACTGTTTTTT. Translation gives CASSYTGRDEKLFF.

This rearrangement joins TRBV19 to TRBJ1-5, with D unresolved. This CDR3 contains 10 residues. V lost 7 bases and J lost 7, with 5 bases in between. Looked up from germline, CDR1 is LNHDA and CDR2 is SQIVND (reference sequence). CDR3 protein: CASNRQPQHF. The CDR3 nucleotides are TGTGCCAGTAATCGGCAGCCCCAGCATTTT.

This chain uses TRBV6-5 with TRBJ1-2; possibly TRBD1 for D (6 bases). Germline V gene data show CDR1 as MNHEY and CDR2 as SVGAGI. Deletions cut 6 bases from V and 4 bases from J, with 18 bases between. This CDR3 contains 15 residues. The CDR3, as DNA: TGTGCCAGCAGAGAGGACAGACTTAGTTTCTATGGCTACACCTTC. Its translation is CASREDRLSFYGYTF.

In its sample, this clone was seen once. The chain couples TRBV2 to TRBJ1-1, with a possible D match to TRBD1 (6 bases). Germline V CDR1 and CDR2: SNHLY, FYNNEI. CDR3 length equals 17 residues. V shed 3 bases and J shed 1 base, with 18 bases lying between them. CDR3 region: CASSDSTGIRANTEAFF. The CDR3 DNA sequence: TGTGCCAGCAGTGACTCAACAGGGATCAGGGCGAACACTGAAGCTTTCTTT.

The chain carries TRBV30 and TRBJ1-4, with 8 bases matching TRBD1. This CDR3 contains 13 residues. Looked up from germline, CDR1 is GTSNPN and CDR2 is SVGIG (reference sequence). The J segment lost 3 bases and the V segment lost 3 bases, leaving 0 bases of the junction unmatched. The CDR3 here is CAWRGQANEKLFF. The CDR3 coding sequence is TGTGCCTGGAGGGGACAGGCTAATGAAAAACTGTTTTTT.